This T cell receptor (beta chain) was recovered during a study of T cell repertoires in cytomegalovirus infection. Germline V gives CDR1 SQVTM, CDR2 ANQGSEA. CDR3 length equals 12 residues. V dropped 3 bases and J dropped 1 base, with 7 bases sitting between them. This clonotype came up many times. The antigen is unknown. MiXCR, run by TCRdb on the reads, gives a single entry per CDR3 protein. This table holds about 60,000 distinct CDR3 sequences, more than 15% found once. Overall study findings and caveats: Summed frequency of shared TCR beta families picked out CMV carriers who also had the relevant HLA.

J is TRBJ2-7 and V is TRBV29-1; no reliable D call. Material: CD8+ T cells from cultured PBMCs, obtained from culture after CMV antigen stimulation. The source is a human donor in good health (CMV status not recorded). Some clones in this sample may be carry-over from other donors' samples. Written as DNA, the CDR3 is TGCAGCGTTGAGTCCCGATCCTACGAGCAGTACTTC. Encoded protein: CSVESRSYEQYF.